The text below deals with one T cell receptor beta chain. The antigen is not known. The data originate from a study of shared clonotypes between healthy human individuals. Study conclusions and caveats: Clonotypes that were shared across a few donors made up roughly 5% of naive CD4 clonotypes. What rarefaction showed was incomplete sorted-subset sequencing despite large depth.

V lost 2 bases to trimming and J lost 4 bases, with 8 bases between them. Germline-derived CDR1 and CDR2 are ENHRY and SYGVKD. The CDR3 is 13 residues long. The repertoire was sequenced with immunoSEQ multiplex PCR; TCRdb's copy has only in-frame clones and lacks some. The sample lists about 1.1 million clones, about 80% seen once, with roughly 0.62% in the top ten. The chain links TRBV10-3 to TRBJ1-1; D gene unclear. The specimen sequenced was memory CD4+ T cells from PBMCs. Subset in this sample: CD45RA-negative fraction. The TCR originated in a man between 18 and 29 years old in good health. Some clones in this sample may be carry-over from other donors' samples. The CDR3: CAISELGSTEAFF. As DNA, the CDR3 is TGTGCCATCAGTGAGCTGGGGTCCACTGAAGCTTTCTTT.